This T cell receptor (beta chain) is drawn from a study of shared clonotypes between healthy human individuals. Study summary: Per donor, CD8 memory used one plate, CD8 naive used two, CD4 memory used three and CD4 naive used three.

As defined, naive CD8 cells were CD45RO-negative and positively selected for CCR7, with terminally differentiated effector memory CD45RA+ cells excluded. Using about 220 ng DNA, tens of thousands of T cell genomes, the sorted-subset replicate PCRs were run. The repertoire was sequenced with immunoSEQ multiplex PCR; TCRdb's copy has only in-frame clones and lacks some. The sample shows about 2.1 million clones, about 93% of them seen only once. Study-level findings and limits: Compared with clonotypes that all four donors shared, non-shared clonotypes had lower generation probabilities. Generally, estimated richness proved larger in naive subsets than it did in memory subsets.

Concerning this clone: Its antigen is still unknown.

CDR3 size: 16 residues. Germline-derived CDR1 and CDR2 are MNHNY and SVGAGI (reference sequence). Trimming pared 0 bases from V and 0 bases from J, leaving 11 bases between. The origin of this receptor is a man younger than 35 in good health. Some clones in this sample may be carry-over from other donors' samples. The rearrangement joins TRBV6-6 to TRBJ1-1, with D unclear. Specimen: naive CD8+ T cells from PBMCs. Written as DNA, the CDR3 is TGTGCCAGCAGTTACTCCACAACGACTTTGAACACTGAAGCTTTCTTT. Residues: CASSYSTTTLNTEAFF.